This section outlines one T cell receptor (beta chain) sequence together with its context. Its cognate antigen is unknown. This specimen comes from a study of naive and memory T cell subsets. Whole-study results and caveats: Naive repertoires, especially CD8, held a few larger clonotypes, possibly memory cells re-expressing CD45RA.

Both TRBC1 and TRBC2 were covered by a beta constant-region primer of two equimolar oligonucleotides. Nested alpha and beta constant-region primers with the SP2 primer drove four PCR rounds on ligated cDNA. TCRdb recomputed calls from the UMI-ligation and nested PCR reads with MiXCR, one row per CDR3 protein. The repertoire includes more than 120,000 distinct CDR3 sequences, roughly a fifth of them detected once, and roughly 0.6% sits in the top ten. Sequential positive selection took CD4 T cells first, then CD8 T cells. Cells stained for CD3, CD4, CD8, CD45RA, CD27 and viability were sorted into four CD45RA/CD27 subsets. The sequence came from a human donor in good health. Material for sequencing was naive CD8+ T cells from blood.

CDR3 coding DNA: TGCAGTGCTAGATACATTGATACGCAGTATTTT. The encoded protein is CSARYIDTQYF. The V call is TRBV20-1, the J call TRBJ2-3, with D uncertain. Germline CDR1 DFQATT, CDR2 SNEGSKA (reference sequence). The ends were cut back, 2 bases at V and 6 bases at J, with 6 bases in the middle. This CDR3 spans 11 amino acids.